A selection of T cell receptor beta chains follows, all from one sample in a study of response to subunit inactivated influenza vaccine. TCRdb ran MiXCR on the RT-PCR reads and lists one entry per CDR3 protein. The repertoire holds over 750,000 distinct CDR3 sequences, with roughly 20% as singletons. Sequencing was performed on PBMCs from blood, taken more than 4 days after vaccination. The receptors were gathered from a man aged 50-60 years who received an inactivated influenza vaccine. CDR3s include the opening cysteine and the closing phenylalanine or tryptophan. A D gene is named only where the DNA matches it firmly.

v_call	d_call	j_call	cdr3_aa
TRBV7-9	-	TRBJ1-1	CASSLVVANTEAFF
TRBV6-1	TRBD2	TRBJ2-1	CASTRLAGSAYNEQFF
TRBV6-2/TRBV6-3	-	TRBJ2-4	CASSPTRLGRTKNIQYF
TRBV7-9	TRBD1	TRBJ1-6	CASSSVDRSSPLHF
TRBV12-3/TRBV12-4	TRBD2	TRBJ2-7	CASTGGTSGGQYF
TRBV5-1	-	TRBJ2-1	CASSLERQNNEQFF
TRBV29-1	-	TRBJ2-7	CSVTGRGYEQYF
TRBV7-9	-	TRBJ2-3	CAVGLFGQPSTDTQYF
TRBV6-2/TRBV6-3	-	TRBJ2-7	CASSLTFQPFYEQYF
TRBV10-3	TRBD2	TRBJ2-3	CAISSRRTSGSPDTQYF
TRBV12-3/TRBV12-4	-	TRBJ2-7	CASSFIPSYEQYF
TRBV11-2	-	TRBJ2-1	CASTEGGQWSSYNEQFF
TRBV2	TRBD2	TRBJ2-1	CASDLGLAVNEQFF
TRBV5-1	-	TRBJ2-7	CASSLRQGGVYEQYF
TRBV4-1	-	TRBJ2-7	CASSQAPEGRGEQYF
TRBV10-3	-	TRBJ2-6	CAISDQTDVRETGANVLTF
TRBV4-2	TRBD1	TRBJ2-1	CASSPTGGGHNEQFF
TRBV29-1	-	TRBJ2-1	CSAAYLAPNEQFF
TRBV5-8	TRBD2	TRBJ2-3	CASSPLAGDSDTQYF
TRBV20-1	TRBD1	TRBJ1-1	CSARVTGTGATEAFF
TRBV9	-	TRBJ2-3	CASSVPSVGDTQYF
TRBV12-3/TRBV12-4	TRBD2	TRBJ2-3	CASSQWTSGESTDTQYF
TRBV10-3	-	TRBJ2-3	CAISEQVTDTQYF
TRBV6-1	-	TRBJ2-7	CASSLRPDPAYEQYF
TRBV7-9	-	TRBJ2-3	CASSLQIPGTDTQYF
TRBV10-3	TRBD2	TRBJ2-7	CATNTARGAYEQYF
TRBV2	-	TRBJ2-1	CASRQETEQFF
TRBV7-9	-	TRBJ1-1	CASRGEGGYTEAFF
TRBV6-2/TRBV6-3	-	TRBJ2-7	CASDPGIGLSYEQYF
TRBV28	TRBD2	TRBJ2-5	CASSFPSGAETQYF
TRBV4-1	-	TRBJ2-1	CASSQVWLGNDEQFF
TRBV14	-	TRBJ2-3	CASSQVGGATDTQYF
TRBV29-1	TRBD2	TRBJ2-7	CSVGEGPYEQYF
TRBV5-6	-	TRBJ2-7	CASSYGRSPRYF
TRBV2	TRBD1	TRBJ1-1	CASRGRQGHNTEAFF
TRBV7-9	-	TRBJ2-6	CASSLRSGAGANVLTF
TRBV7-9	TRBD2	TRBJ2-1	CASSLVGTSGPEQFF
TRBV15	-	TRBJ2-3	CATSREKTDTQYF
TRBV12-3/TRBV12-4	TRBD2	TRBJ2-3	CASSPPGLADFTDTQYF
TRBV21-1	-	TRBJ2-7	CASSIHGGQVIRGQYF
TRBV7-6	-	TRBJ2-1	CASSLAGPGSYNEQFF
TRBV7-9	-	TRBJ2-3	CASSREQQYF